The clone carrying this T cell receptor beta chain was found a few times. The sample is drawn from a study of identical twins. TCRdb used MiXCR to reprocess the 5' RACE reads, holding one entry per CDR3 protein. This sample has 250,000 to 350,000 distinct CDR3 sequences, with 8% to 9.5% found just once. Trimming cost V 5 bases and J 2 bases; bases outside gene matches: 5. The V gene's germline CDR1 is LNHNV and CDR2 YYDKDF (reference sequence). This CDR3 comprises 15 residues. This sample also belongs to another study, concerning yellow fever vaccine responses in identical twins.

This clonotype was obtained from a young woman in good health. The gene calls are TRBV15 and TRBJ2-5; 10 nucleotides align to TRBD1. The sequenced sample consisted of CD8+ T cells sorted from blood. The CDR3 DNA is TGTGCCACCAGCGGGGACAGGGGACGGCAAGAGACCCAGTACTTC. Its protein product is CATSGDRGRQETQYF.